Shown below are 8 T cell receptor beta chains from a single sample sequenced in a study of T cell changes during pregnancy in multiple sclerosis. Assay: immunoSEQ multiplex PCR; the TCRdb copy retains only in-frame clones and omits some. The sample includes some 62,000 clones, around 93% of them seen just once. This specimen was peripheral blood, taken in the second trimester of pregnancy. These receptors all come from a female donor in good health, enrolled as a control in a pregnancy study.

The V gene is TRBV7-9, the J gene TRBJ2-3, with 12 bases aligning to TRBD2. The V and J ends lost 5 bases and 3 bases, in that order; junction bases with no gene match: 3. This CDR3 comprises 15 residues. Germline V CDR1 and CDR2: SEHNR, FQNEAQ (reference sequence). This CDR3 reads CASSTGLAGTDTQYF. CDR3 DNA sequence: TGTGCCAGCAGCACCGGACTAGCGGGGACAGATACGCAGTATTTT.

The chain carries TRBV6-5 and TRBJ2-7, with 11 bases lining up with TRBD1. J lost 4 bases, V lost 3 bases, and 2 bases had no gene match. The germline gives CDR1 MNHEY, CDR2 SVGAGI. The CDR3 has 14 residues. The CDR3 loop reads CASSYGQGAYEQYF. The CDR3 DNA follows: TGTGCCAGCAGTTATGGACAGGGGGCTTACGAGCAGTACTTC.

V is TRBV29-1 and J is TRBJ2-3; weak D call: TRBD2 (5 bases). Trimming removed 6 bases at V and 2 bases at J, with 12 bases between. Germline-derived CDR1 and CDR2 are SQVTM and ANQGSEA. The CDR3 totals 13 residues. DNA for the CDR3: TGCAGCGTCGGGCGGGCCTCCACAGATACGCAGTATTTT. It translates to CSVGRASTDTQYF.

CDR3 DNA sequence: TGTGCCAGCAGCCCGAACAGGGGCCACGAGCAGTACTTC. Amino acids: CASSPNRGHEQYF. The chain has TRBV5-6 and TRBJ2-7; 7 nucleotides match TRBD1. This CDR3 comprises 13 residues. Germline V gene sequence: CDR1 SGHDT, CDR2 YYEEEE. The ends lost 4 bases at V and 5 bases at J; junction bases unmatched: 6.

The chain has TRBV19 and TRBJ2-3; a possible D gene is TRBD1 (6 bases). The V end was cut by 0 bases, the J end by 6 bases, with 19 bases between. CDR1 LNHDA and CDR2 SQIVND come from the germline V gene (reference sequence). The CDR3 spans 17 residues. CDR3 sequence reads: CASSIDPATGWGDTQYF. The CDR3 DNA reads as TGTGCCAGTAGTATAGATCCCGCCACAGGGTGGGGGGATACGCAGTATTTT.

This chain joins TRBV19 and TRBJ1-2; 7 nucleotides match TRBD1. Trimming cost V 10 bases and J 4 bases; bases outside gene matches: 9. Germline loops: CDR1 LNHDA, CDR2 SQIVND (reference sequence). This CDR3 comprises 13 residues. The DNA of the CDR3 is TGTGCCACAACAGGGGCTGTGGCCTATGGCTACACCTTC. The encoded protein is CATTGAVAYGYTF.

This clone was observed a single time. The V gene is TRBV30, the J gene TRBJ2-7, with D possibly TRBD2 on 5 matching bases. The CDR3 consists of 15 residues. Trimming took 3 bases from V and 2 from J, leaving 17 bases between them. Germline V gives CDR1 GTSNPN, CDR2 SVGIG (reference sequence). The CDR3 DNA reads TGTGCCTGGAGCCGTTTCTCAGGAGGAACCTACGAGCAGTACTTC. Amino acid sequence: CAWSRFSGGTYEQYF.

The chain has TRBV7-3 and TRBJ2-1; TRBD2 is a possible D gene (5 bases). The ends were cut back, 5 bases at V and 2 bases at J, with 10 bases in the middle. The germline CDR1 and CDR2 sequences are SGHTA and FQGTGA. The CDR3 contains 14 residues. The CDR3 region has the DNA TGTGCCAGCAGCACCCCGGGGACCTACAATGAGCAGTTCTTC. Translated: CASSTPGTYNEQFF. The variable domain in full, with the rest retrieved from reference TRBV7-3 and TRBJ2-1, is GAGVSQTPSNKVTEKGKYVELRCDPISGHTALYWYRQSLGQGPEFLIYFQGTGAADDSGLPNDRFFAVRPEGSVSTLKIQRTERGDSAVYLCASSTPGTYNEQFFGPGTRLTVL.